One and the same sample provided the 4 T cell receptor beta chains below, sequenced in a study of OX40 agonist ivuxolimab in advanced cancers. Clones were sequenced by immunoSEQ multiplex PCR, and TCRdb holds only the in-frame ones, with some missing. The sample consists of approximately 120,000 clones, just under 95% of them appearing once. The source was CD4+ or CD8+ T cells sorted from blood, collected in a trial of the OX40 agonist ivuxolimab. These receptors were collected from an adult with an advanced solid tumor such as melanoma, head and neck, liver or kidney cancer.

The J gene is TRBJ2-4, the V gene TRBV19; D tentatively fits TRBD1 or TRBD2 (6 bases each). The CDR3 is made up of 15 amino acids. V lost 1 base and J 1 base, leaving 8 bases between the germline ends. Germline CDR1 is LNHDA and CDR2 is SQIVND (reference sequence). CDR3 coding DNA: TGTGCCAGTAGTATAGCGGGGGCGGCCAAAAACATTCAGTACTTC. Translated: CASSIAGAAKNIQYF.

This sequence joins TRBV7-2 and TRBJ1-5; perhaps TRBD1 as D (5 bases). CDR3 length: 12 amino acids. The germline V gene has CDR1 SGHTA and CDR2 FQGNSA. Trimming took off 5 bases at V and 9 bases at J, with 11 bases between the two ends. CDR3 DNA: TGTGCCAGCAGCGCCGGACAACGGCCCCAGCATTTT. Amino acid sequence: CASSAGQRPQHF.

V is TRBV6-6 and J is TRBJ1-5, with D uncertain. This CDR3 is 13 amino acids long. Germline lookup yields CDR1 MNHNY and CDR2 SVGAGI (reference sequence). The V gene lost 4 bases and the J gene lost 4 bases, with 8 bases spanning the gap. Here the CDR3 reads CASSSTLNQPQHF. For the CDR3, the DNA is TGTGCCAGCAGTTCCACCTTAAATCAGCCCCAGCATTTT.

In its sample, this clone was seen a few times. This chain uses TRBV20-1 with TRBJ2-7, with D maybe TRBD2 (5 bases). Looked up from germline, CDR1 is DFQATT and CDR2 is SNEGSKA (reference sequence). The CDR3 has 11 residues. Trimming removed 6 bases from V and 11 bases from J, with 17 bases in between. CDR3 nucleotides: TGCAGTGCCCGACCGACGATGGAGGAGTACTTC. Its translation: CSARPTMEEYF.